These T cell receptor beta chains were read from a single sample in a study of beta chain features in type 1 diabetes. Libraries were prepared by immunoSEQ multiplex PCR; TCRdb keeps only in-frame clonotypes and omits some of them. The sample has about 19,000 clones; 50% are singletons. Sequenced sample: stem cell memory CD4+ T cells from blood. The receptors were gathered from a young man in good health. Both conserved end residues are part of each CDR3. Fields, in order: D gene, J gene, CDR3 length, clone size, V gene, CDR3 protein, CDR3 DNA. A D gene is named only where the DNA matches it firmly. Clone size is stated in some rows and not others, as once, few, many or a class when expanded.

d_gene: TRBD2; j_gene: TRBJ2-1; len: 17; abundance: few; v_gene: TRBV28; CDR3aa: CASSSWGLAGTDNEQFF; CDR3nt: TGTGCCAGCAGTTCATGGGGACTAGCGGGAACCGACAATGAGCAGTTCTTC
d_gene: TRBD1; j_gene: TRBJ1-1; len: 15; abundance: -; v_gene: TRBV4-3; CDR3aa: CASSQDRTGATEAFF; CDR3nt: TGCGCCAGCAGCCAAGATCGGACAGGTGCTACTGAAGCTTTCTTT
d_gene: TRBD1; j_gene: TRBJ2-1; len: 16; abundance: -; v_gene: TRBV5-1; CDR3aa: CASGQGTGGSYNEQFF; CDR3nt: TGCGCCAGCGGCCAAGGGACAGGGGGATCCTACAATGAGCAGTTCTTC
d_gene: -; j_gene: TRBJ2-5; len: 14; abundance: -; v_gene: TRBV6-6; CDR3aa: CASSYGIARETQYF; CDR3nt: TGTGCCAGCAGTTACGGTATAGCGAGAGAGACCCAGTACTTC
d_gene: -; j_gene: TRBJ2-3; len: 12; abundance: -; v_gene: TRBV18; CDR3aa: CASSPFSDTQYF; CDR3nt: TGTGCCAGCTCACCTTTCTCAGATACGCAGTATTTT
d_gene: -; j_gene: TRBJ1-5; len: 13; abundance: -; v_gene: TRBV18; CDR3aa: CASSPGSEQPQHF; CDR3nt: TGTGCCAGCTCACCTGGTAGCGAACAGCCCCAGCATTTT
d_gene: TRBD2; j_gene: TRBJ2-4; len: 17; abundance: -; v_gene: TRBV28; CDR3aa: CASSLLRLAADKNIQYF; CDR3nt: TGTGCCAGCAGTTTACTTCGACTAGCGGCCGATAAAAACATTCAGTACTTC
d_gene: TRBD1; j_gene: TRBJ2-2; len: 16; abundance: -; v_gene: TRBV7-2; CDR3aa: CASSAQGVANTGELFF; CDR3nt: TGTGCCAGCAGCGCGCAGGGGGTAGCGAACACCGGGGAGCTGTTTTTT
d_gene: -; j_gene: TRBJ2-5; len: 15; abundance: -; v_gene: TRBV7-9; CDR3aa: CASSLASLAKETQYF; CDR3nt: TGTGCCAGCAGCTTAGCGTCCCTAGCGAAGGAGACCCAGTACTTC
d_gene: -; j_gene: TRBJ1-5; len: 18; abundance: few; v_gene: TRBV23-1; CDR3aa: CASSTYILRQGSNQPQHF; CDR3nt: TGCGCCAGCAGCACTTACATTCTTAGGCAGGGGAGCAATCAGCCCCAGCATTTT
d_gene: TRBD1; j_gene: TRBJ2-2; len: 16; abundance: -; v_gene: TRBV4-3; CDR3aa: CASSQVGTGPTGELFF; CDR3nt: TGCGCCAGCAGCCAAGTTGGGACAGGACCCACCGGGGAGCTGTTTTTT
d_gene: -; j_gene: TRBJ1-6; len: 14; abundance: -; v_gene: TRBV5-4; CDR3aa: CASSLDRLNSPLHF; CDR3nt: TGTGCCAGCAGCTTGGACAGATTAAATTCACCCCTCCACTTT
d_gene: TRBD1; j_gene: TRBJ2-1; len: 15; abundance: -; v_gene: TRBV29-1; CDR3aa: CSVVRGRISNNEQFF; CDR3nt: TGCAGCGTTGTGAGGGGGCGAATTTCAAACAATGAGCAGTTCTTC
d_gene: TRBD1; j_gene: TRBJ2-3; len: 15; abundance: -; v_gene: TRBV5-6; CDR3aa: CASSSPGQGTDTQYF; CDR3nt: TGTGCCAGCAGCTCGCCGGGACAGGGCACAGATACGCAGTATTTT
d_gene: TRBD1; j_gene: TRBJ1-2; len: 15; abundance: -; v_gene: TRBV7-2; CDR3aa: CASSLIYRGQGGYTF; CDR3nt: TGTGCCAGCAGCTTAATTTACAGGGGGCAGGGGGGCTACACCTTC
d_gene: TRBD1; j_gene: TRBJ1-3; len: 14; abundance: -; v_gene: TRBV29-1; CDR3aa: CSTTGAGAGNTIYF; CDR3nt: TGCAGCACTACAGGGGCTGGGGCTGGAAACACCATATATTTT
d_gene: TRBD2; j_gene: TRBJ2-1; len: 15; abundance: -; v_gene: TRBV7-9; CDR3aa: CASSLALAGVNEQFF; CDR3nt: TGTGCCAGCAGCTTAGCACTAGCGGGAGTTAATGAGCAGTTCTTC
d_gene: -; j_gene: TRBJ1-5; len: 15; abundance: -; v_gene: TRBV10-3; CDR3aa: CAISPASWGNQPQHF; CDR3nt: TGTGCCATCAGCCCAGCTAGTTGGGGCAATCAGCCCCAGCATTTT
d_gene: -; j_gene: TRBJ2-3; len: 12; abundance: few; v_gene: TRBV6-6; CDR3aa: CASNKQGAAQYF; CDR3nt: TGTGCCAGCAATAAGCAGGGTGCCGCGCAGTATTTT
d_gene: -; j_gene: TRBJ2-3; len: 17; abundance: -; v_gene: TRBV7-2; CDR3aa: CASSLVGGPNPLGTQYF; CDR3nt: TGTGCCAGCAGCTTAGTAGGAGGGCCTAACCCCTTGGGTACGCAGTATTTT
d_gene: TRBD1; j_gene: TRBJ2-3; len: 16; abundance: few; v_gene: TRBV28; CDR3aa: CASRTLRDRGTDTQYF; CDR3nt: TGTGCCAGCAGGACATTACGGGACAGGGGAACAGATACGCAGTATTTT
d_gene: -; j_gene: TRBJ2-1; len: 16; abundance: -; v_gene: TRBV29-1; CDR3aa: CSVEPRRWVSYNEQFF; CDR3nt: TGCAGCGTTGAACCCCGGAGGTGGGTGTCCTACAATGAGCAGTTCTTC
d_gene: -; j_gene: TRBJ2-7; len: 14; abundance: few; v_gene: TRBV18; CDR3aa: CASSTDRISYEQYF; CDR3nt: TGTGCCAGCTCAACGGACAGAATATCCTACGAGCAGTACTTC
d_gene: -; j_gene: TRBJ2-3; len: 14; abundance: once; v_gene: TRBV25-1; CDR3aa: CASKGDYPTDTQYF; CDR3nt: TGTGCCAGCAAGGGAGACTACCCCACAGATACGCAGTATTTT
d_gene: TRBD1; j_gene: TRBJ1-2; len: 14; abundance: -; v_gene: TRBV7-2; CDR3aa: CASSLETGDYGYTF; CDR3nt: TGTGCCAGCAGCTTAGAGACAGGGGACTATGGCTACACCTTC
d_gene: -; j_gene: TRBJ2-1; len: 15; abundance: -; v_gene: TRBV19; CDR3aa: CASTMRMVRDNEQFF; CDR3nt: TGTGCCAGTACCATGAGAATGGTCAGGGACAATGAGCAGTTCTTC
d_gene: -; j_gene: TRBJ1-1; len: 14; abundance: -; v_gene: TRBV7-3; CDR3aa: CASSLGRADTEAFF; CDR3nt: TGTGCCAGCAGCTTGGGGAGGGCGGACACTGAAGCTTTCTTT
d_gene: TRBD2; j_gene: TRBJ2-1; len: 15; abundance: -; v_gene: TRBV28; CDR3aa: CASSQGTSGGRGQFF; CDR3nt: TGTGCCAGCAGCCAAGGGACTAGCGGGGGCCGGGGGCAGTTCTTC
d_gene: TRBD1; j_gene: TRBJ1-2; len: 14; abundance: few; v_gene: TRBV7-2; CDR3aa: CASSPGQGVGGYTF; CDR3nt: TGTGCCAGCAGCCCGGGACAGGGCGTTGGGGGCTACACCTTC
d_gene: TRBD1; j_gene: TRBJ1-5; len: 14; abundance: -; v_gene: TRBV7-2; CDR3aa: CASSDNRGLRTQHF; CDR3nt: TGTGCCAGCAGCGACAACAGGGGGCTGAGAACTCAGCATTTT
d_gene: TRBD1; j_gene: TRBJ2-7; len: 14; abundance: -; v_gene: TRBV25-1; CDR3aa: CASSETGQRVEQYF; CDR3nt: TGTGCCAGCAGTGAGACGGGACAGAGGGTCGAGCAGTACTTC
d_gene: TRBD2; j_gene: TRBJ2-3; len: 16; abundance: -; v_gene: TRBV7-2; CDR3aa: CASSFRLATSTDTQYF; CDR3nt: TGTGCCAGCAGCTTCCGACTAGCAACTAGCACAGATACGCAGTATTTT
d_gene: -; j_gene: TRBJ1-5; len: 13; abundance: -; v_gene: TRBV6-6; CDR3aa: CASSYDLAGPQHF; CDR3nt: TGTGCCAGCAGTTACGACCTAGCTGGGCCCCAGCATTTT
d_gene: -; j_gene: TRBJ2-2; len: 13; abundance: -; v_gene: TRBV7-3; CDR3aa: CASSFEGSGELFF; CDR3nt: TGTGCCAGCAGCTTTGAGGGTTCCGGGGAGCTGTTTTTT